This TCR beta chain was documented in a study of sequential checkpoint blockade in melanoma. Study details: Randomization was 1:1 between first-line nivolumab→ipilimumab and ipilimumab→nivolumab. Maintenance nivolumab came after either treatment sequence.

As for treatment: randomized to nivolumab then ipilimumab (arm A) or the reverse (arm B). The CDR3 is 16 amino acids. CDR1 is LGHNA, CDR2 YNFKEQ, per germline. With 1 base removed from V and 2 bases from J, the gap between germline ends came to 15 bases. This clone appeared a few times. Sequenced by immunoSEQ multiplex PCR; TCRdb stores in-frame clones only, minus some. The sample holds roughly 20,000 clones; about 83% are singletons and the top ten take 36%. The TCR originated in a human donor with melanoma. This material consisted of CD8+ T cells sorted from blood (inferred from file names), taken from a patient given nivolumab and ipilimumab in sequence. The gene calls are TRBV4-2 and TRBJ2-7; D is perhaps TRBD2 (5 bases). CDR3 residues: CASSQGLGLLTYEQYF. Written as DNA, the CDR3 is TGTGCCAGCAGCCAAGGGCTTGGACTGCTTACCTACGAGCAGTACTTC.